This T cell receptor beta chain stems from a study of shared clonotypes between healthy human individuals. Spread over ten immunoSEQ deep assay plates, unsorted PBMC DNA underwent sequencing. Assay: immunoSEQ multiplex PCR; the TCRdb copy retains only in-frame clones and omits some. The repertoire holds fewer than 600,000 clones, with roughly 79% as singletons. This clone was detected a few times. The CDR3 is made up of 18 amino acids. Germline CDR1 and CDR2: MDHEN and SYDVKM. The V and J ends lost 4 bases and 0 bases, in that order; junction bases with no gene match: 6. The chain uses TRBV28 and TRBJ2-4, with 13 bases that match TRBD2. The specimen was PBMCs. The clonotype comes from a woman aged 40 to 49 in good health. Some clones in this sample may be carry-over from other donors' samples. CDR3 amino acids: CASSSGLAGELAKNIQYF. CDR3 bases: TGTGCCAGCAGTTCCGGACTAGCGGGAGAATTAGCCAAAAACATTCAGTACTTC.